This entry concerns a single T cell receptor beta chain. The data originate from a study of blood T cell repertoires in COVID-19. Background on the study: The origin of the acute and convalescent COVID-19 samples was the United States, Italy and Spain. The analysed material was cDNA or gDNA that came from T cells, B-cell-depleted T cells, or PBMCs.

Participants, 18 to 89 years old, spanned 25 or so US areas. Source study methods: Using reference gene primer amplification, nucleated cell counts were estimated. The protocol was immunoSEQ multiplex PCR, while the TCRdb copy is restricted to in-frame clones and leaves out a portion. From that table come the V and J calls and clone size; the DNA was used to work out D and trimming. The sample holds roughly 420,000 clones, around 87% seen once. The sequence was collected from a woman in her 30s with acute COVID-19. Sequencing input: PBMCs or T cells enriched from blood (not recorded which).

Here the CDR3 reads CARSFGQSDEQYF. The CDR3 DNA reads TGTGCCAGAAGCTTCGGACAGTCGGACGAGCAGTACTTC. The chain combines TRBV2 with TRBJ2-7, with D maybe TRBD1 (6 bases). The CDR3 extends over 13 amino acids. Trimming left V 9 bases short and J 5 bases short, with 17 bases between. Germline CDR1 reads SNHLY; CDR2 reads FYNNEI. Supplemented by reference TRBV2 and TRBJ2-7, the full variable domain reads EPEVTQTPSHQVTQMGQEVILRCVPISNHLYFYWYRQILGQKVEFLVSFYNNEISEKSEIFDDQFSVERPDGSNFTLKIRSTKLEDSAMYFCARSFGQSDEQYFGPGTRLTVT.